Following are 13 T cell receptor beta chains from one sample sequenced in a study of OX40 agonist ivuxolimab in advanced cancers. The repertoire was sequenced with immunoSEQ multiplex PCR; TCRdb's copy has only in-frame clones and lacks some. The sample holds more than 50,000 clones, 90% to 95% seen once. The source material was CD4+ or CD8+ T cells sorted from blood, sampled in a trial of the OX40 agonist ivuxolimab. These receptors were obtained from an adult with an advanced solid tumor such as melanoma, head and neck, liver or kidney cancer.

V usage is TRBV4-1 and J usage is TRBJ1-2; D perhaps matches TRBD1 (5 bases). The CDR3 runs 14 residues. The germline V gene has CDR1 MGHRA and CDR2 YSYEKL. V was pared by 3 bases and J by 4 bases, with 12 bases between. The CDR3 region is CASSQPGGGYGYTF. The CDR3 DNA is TGCGCCAGCAGCCAGCCAGGCGGGGGCTATGGCTACACCTTC.

By proportion, this clone is medium-sized (0.01 to 0.1%). Different DNA sequences within this sample yield the same CDR3. The V call is TRBV7-8, the J call TRBJ1-1; D is ambiguous. Germline CDR1 and CDR2: SGHVS and FQNEAQ. The V gene lost 1 base and the J gene lost 1 base, with 7 bases spanning the gap. This CDR3 comprises 14 residues. In DNA form, the CDR3 reads TGTGCCAGCAGCTTAGGGACGGGGAACACTGAAGCTTTCTTT. It yields the protein CASSLGTGNTEAFF. Filled out from reference TRBV7-8 and TRBJ1-1, the complete variable domain reads GAGVSQSPRYKVAKRGQDVALRCDPISGHVSLFWYQQALGQGPEFLTYFQNEAQLDKSGLPSDRFFAERPEGSVSTLKIQRTQQEDSAVYLCASSLGTGNTEAFFGQGTRLTVV.

The chain combines TRBV10-3 with TRBJ1-2; no clear D. This CDR3 comprises 13 residues. V was clipped by 0 bases and J by 10 bases, with 12 bases between them. The germline V gene encodes CDR1 ENHRY and CDR2 SYGVKD. CDR3 in amino acids: CAISESGTVPYTF. The CDR3 DNA follows: TGTGCCATCAGTGAGTCGGGAACAGTTCCCTACACCTTC.

The chain combines TRBV5-4 with TRBJ1-2; D uncertain. V was trimmed by 1 base and J by 1 base, leaving 5 bases between them. The CDR3 contains 13 residues. In germline, CDR1 is SGHNT, CDR2 YYREEE (reference sequence). The CDR3 loop reads CASSLYINYGYTF. DNA of the CDR3: TGTGCCAGCAGCTTGTACATTAACTATGGCTACACCTTC.

V and J are TRBV4-3 and TRBJ2-7; D is uncertain. V shed 3 bases and J shed 6 bases, with 15 bases lying between them. The CDR3 covers 14 residues. Germline V gene data show CDR1 as LGHNA and CDR2 as YSLEER. In DNA form, the CDR3 reads TGCGCCAGCAGCCAGGGTCAGTCTGTGGGCGAGCAGTACTTC. Translation gives CASSQGQSVGEQYF.

There are a few counts of this clone. The chain is built from TRBV4-3 and TRBJ2-7; 10 bases are a match to TRBD2. This CDR3 has 17 amino acids. With 1 base clipped from V and 3 bases from J, the junction kept 9 bases outside the gene matches. Germline V gene sequence: CDR1 LGHNA, CDR2 YSLEER. The DNA for the CDR3 is TGCGCCAGCAGCCAAGGGCAGGCTAGCGGGAGCTTCTACGAGCAGTACTTC. It translates to CASSQGQASGSFYEQYF.

The J gene is TRBJ2-7, the V gene TRBV4-3; a possible D gene is TRBD2 (6 bases). Germline CDR1 LGHNA, CDR2 YSLEER. The CDR3 spans 13 residues. Trimming removed 2 bases from V and 6 bases from J, with 11 bases in between. The CDR3, as DNA: TGCGCCAGCAGCCAAAGCCTGGGGGGCGAGCAGTACTTC. It translates to CASSQSLGGEQYF.

The rearrangement links TRBV15 to TRBJ2-7; TRBD1 matches at 12 bases. Trimming cost V 5 bases and J 2 bases; bases outside gene matches: 1. The CDR3 has 14 residues. Per the germline V gene, CDR1 is LNHNV and CDR2 is YYDKDF (reference sequence). The CDR3 nucleotides read TGTGCCACCAGCTGGGACAGGGGGCCCTACGAGCAGTACTTC. Translating gives CATSWDRGPYEQYF.

The rearrangement links TRBV7-3 to TRBJ1-1; 7 nucleotides align to TRBD1. This CDR3 comprises 14 residues. J was trimmed by 2 bases and V by 5 bases; bases with no gene match: 5. Germline V lookup: CDR1 SGHTA, CDR2 FQGTGA. This chain's CDR3 is CASSAGTANTEAFF. The CDR3 nucleotides are TGTGCCAGCAGCGCCGGGACAGCAAACACTGAAGCTTTCTTT. Based on the CDR3 plus reference TRBV7-3 and TRBJ1-1, the full variable domain is GAGVSQTPSNKVTEKGKYVELRCDPISGHTALYWYRQSLGQGPEFLIYFQGTGAADDSGLPNDRFFAVRPEGSVSTLKIQRTERGDSAVYLCASSAGTANTEAFFGQGTRLTVV.

This clone was counted once. The chain employs TRBV27 and TRBJ2-7; 9 bases align to TRBD2. The V segment lost 1 base and the J segment 5 bases; nucleotides outside the gene matches: 9. The CDR3 has 16 amino acids. CDR1 is MNHEY, CDR2 SMNVEV, per germline (reference sequence). The CDR3 bases are TGTGCCAGCAGTTTATTGTCGTCTAGCGGGACCCACGAGCAGTACTTC. This sequence encodes CASSLLSSSGTHEQYF.

The chain joins TRBV11-1 to TRBJ2-1; 8 bases map to TRBD1. This CDR3 region has 13 residues. Losses at the gene ends were 6 bases for V and 7 bases for J; bases not matched to a gene: 5. Germline CDR1 reads SGHAT; CDR2 reads FQDESV (reference sequence). The CDR3 spells CASSRTGWNEQFF. DNA of the CDR3: TGTGCCAGCAGTAGGACAGGGTGGAATGAGCAGTTCTTC.

The rearrangement links TRBV6-6 to TRBJ1-1; D uncertain. CDR1 and CDR2 from the germline V gene are MNHNY and SVGAGI (reference sequence). V was trimmed by 2 bases and J by 7 bases, leaving 11 bases between them. The CDR3 is 13 residues long. CDR3 amino acids: CASSYGGGLEAFF. The CDR3 nucleotides read TGTGCCAGCAGTTACGGTGGAGGGCTTGAAGCTTTCTTT.

This chain links TRBV7-9 with TRBJ1-4; D is unresolved. CDR1 is SEHNR, CDR2 FQNEAQ, per germline (reference sequence). V lost 8 bases to trimming and J lost 0 bases, with 7 bases between them. The CDR3 runs 13 residues. Written as DNA, the CDR3 is TGTGCCAGCGAGAGTGCAACTAATGAAAAACTGTTTTTT. The encoded protein is CASESATNEKLFF.